This T cell receptor beta chain was captured in a study of T-cell memory formation after mild COVID-19. Turning to the study itself: TCR clusters largely stayed donor specific.

In TCRdb, the 5' RACE reads were re-called with MiXCR into one record per CDR3 protein. In the table there are about 250,000 distinct CDR3 sequences, about 17% of which are singletons. Remarks on this clonotype: Its antigen remains unidentified.

Whole-study results and caveats: Specificity for SARS-CoV-2 was not confirmed among the second-wave clones peaking on day 37. Pre-infection memory contained some responding clones, which suggested that cross-reactive memory had joined. From day 15 to 85, contracting clones were balanced between CD4 and CD8, whereas later expanders leaned toward CD4+.

Germline lookup yields CDR1 MGHRA and CDR2 YSYEKL. The V gene lost 2 bases and the J gene lost 0 bases, with 14 bases spanning the gap. The CDR3 covers 17 residues. Sequencing used PBMCs or a T cell subset sorted from them (not recorded which). J is TRBJ1-5 and V is TRBV4-1; D possibly corresponds to TRBD1 (5 bases). This receptor was identified in a young man who had mild COVID-19 (a few samples of this study predate the infection). Cell type and time point are not known. The CDR3 region has the DNA TGCGCCAGCAGCCAAAGCCTAGTGGGGGTTAGCAATCAGCCCCAGCATTTT. Translating gives CASSQSLVGVSNQPQHF.